This entry features one TCR beta chain sequence. This sample stems from a study of T-cell memory formation after mild COVID-19. This CDR3 contains 15 residues. V shed 1 base and J shed 3 bases, with 10 bases lying between them. CDR1 and CDR2 from the germline V gene are LNHNV and YYDKDF (reference sequence). TCRdb used MiXCR to reprocess the 5' RACE reads, holding one entry per CDR3 protein. The sample lists hundreds of thousands of distinct CDR3 sequences, 15% to 20% occurring once. The chain has TRBV15 and TRBJ1-5; no clear D gene. The source is an adult woman who had mild COVID-19 (a few samples of this study predate the infection). Cell type and time point are not known. Sequenced sample: PBMCs or a T cell subset sorted from them (not recorded which). The CDR3 DNA sequence: TGTGCCACCAGCAGAGGAGTGACGGACAATCAGCCCCAGCATTTT. Translation gives CATSRGVTDNQPQHF.